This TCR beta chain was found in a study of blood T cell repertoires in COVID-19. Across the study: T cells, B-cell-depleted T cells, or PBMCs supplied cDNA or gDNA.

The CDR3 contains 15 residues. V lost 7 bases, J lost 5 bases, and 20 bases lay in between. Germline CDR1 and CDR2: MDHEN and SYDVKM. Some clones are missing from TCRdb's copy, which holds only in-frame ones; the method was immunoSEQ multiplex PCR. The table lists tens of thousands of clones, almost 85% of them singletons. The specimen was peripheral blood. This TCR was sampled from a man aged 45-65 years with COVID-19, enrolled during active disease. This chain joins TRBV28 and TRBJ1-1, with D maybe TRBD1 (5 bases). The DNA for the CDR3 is TGTGCCAGCACCCCACAGGAGTCAGGGAGGACTGAAGCTTTCTTT. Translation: CASTPQESGRTEAFF.